One T cell receptor (beta chain) is described in this entry. Its cognate antigen is unknown. A read error is possible here, since a much larger clone lies one base away. In the same sample, other DNA sequences code for this CDR3. Every subset's genomic DNA went evenly onto several immunoSEQ plates. The table came from immunoSEQ multiplex PCR; TCRdb's copy has only in-frame clones and leaves some out. There are about 2 million clones in the sample; 90% to 95% occur only once, and under 0.15% lies in the top ten. In germline, CDR1 is MGHRA, CDR2 YSYEKL. This CDR3 has 14 amino acids. V dropped 3 bases and J dropped 3; count of bases not matched to a gene: 5. The data stem from a study of shared clonotypes between healthy human individuals. For the study at large: Three plates each covered CD4 naive and memory; CD8 naive two, CD8 memory one.

General observations from the study: Non-shared clonotypes had lower generation probabilities than clonotypes shared by all four sorted-subset donors. Between a handful of donors, naive CD4 clonotypes were shared at a level of about 5%.

The origin of this receptor is a man younger than 30 in good health. This chain uses TRBV4-1 with TRBJ2-7, with 7 bases aligning to TRBD2. Sequencing was done on a sample of naive CD4+ T cells sorted from blood. Sample subset: CD45RA+ positively selected. The CDR3 region is CASSQDAGDYEQYF. The CDR3 bases are TGCGCCAGCAGCCAGGATGCGGGAGACTACGAGCAGTACTTC.